These T cell receptor beta chains were read from a single sample in a study of Graves' ophthalmopathy and Graves' hyperthyroidism. One entry per CDR3 protein, called by TCRdb with MiXCR from the multiplex PCR reads. Among 300,000 to 400,000 distinct CDR3 sequences listed, roughly 16% were seen once. The sample taken for sequencing was peripheral blood. Receptors were obtained from an adult man with Graves' ophthalmopathy. The CDR3 runs from the conserved cysteine through the conserved F or W. D genes are given only for firm matches. Clone size appears in some rows only: once, few, many, or a class for an expanded clone.

CDR3aa | CDR3nt | abundance | j_gene | d_gene | v_gene
CASSLPQVLGQPQHF | TGTGCCAGCAGTTTACCACAGGTTTTGGGTCAGCCCCAGCATTTT | many | TRBJ1-5 | NA | TRBV12-3/TRBV12-4
CASSPSLGGWYGYTF | TGTGCCAGCAGTCCGAGCCTCGGAGGGTGGTATGGCTACACCTTC | many | TRBJ1-2 | NA | TRBV27
CARPPYEQYF | TGCGCCCGTCCCCCCTACGAGCAGTACTTC | NA | TRBJ2-7 | NA | TRBV5-1
CASSYEQGHQPQHF | TGCGCCAGCAGTTACGAACAGGGCCATCAGCCCCAGCATTTT | NA | TRBJ1-5 | NA | TRBV6-2/TRBV6-3
CASSFYDSSTEQYF | TGTGCCAGCAGTTTTTACGACAGTTCCACTGAGCAGTACTTC | NA | TRBJ2-7 | NA | TRBV27
CASRIAGEGANVLTF | TGTGCCAGCCGTATAGCGGGGGAAGGGGCCAACGTCCTGACTTTC | once | TRBJ2-6 | TRBD2 | TRBV12-3/TRBV12-4
CASSLVRNEAFF | TGTGCCAGCAGCTTAGTACGAAATGAAGCTTTCTTT | many | TRBJ1-1 | NA | TRBV7-2
CASSNQAGRQETQYF | TGTGCCAGCAGTAACCAAGCGGGGCGCCAAGAGACCCAGTACTTC | many | TRBJ2-5 | TRBD2 | TRBV12-3/TRBV12-4
CASSESGTAIMNTEAFF | TGTGCCAGCAGCGAATCCGGGACAGCCATTATGAACACTGAAGCTTTCTTT | NA | TRBJ1-1 | TRBD1 | TRBV9
CAWSVAGLWETQYF | TGTGCCTGGAGTGTAGCGGGGTTGTGGGAGACCCAGTACTTC | many | TRBJ2-5 | TRBD2 | TRBV30
CASSRSGTGLGTGNTIYF | TGTGCCAGCAGCCGATCAGGGACAGGGCTGGGGACTGGAAACACCATATATTTT | many | TRBJ1-3 | TRBD1 | TRBV11-1
CASSLGTTNTGELFF | TGTGCCAGCAGCTTAGGCACAACGAACACCGGGGAGCTGTTTTTT | NA | TRBJ2-2 | NA | TRBV11-2
CASSPGQAIVSGNTIYF | TGTGCCAGCAGCCCGGGACAGGCGATCGTCTCTGGAAACACCATATATTTT | few | TRBJ1-3 | TRBD1 | TRBV6-1
CASSLPNQKTQYF | TGTGCCAGCAGCCTCCCTAACCAGAAGACCCAGTACTTC | NA | TRBJ2-5 | NA | TRBV7-9
CASSPGQTGNTIYF | TGTGCCAGCAGCCCGGGACAGACGGGAAACACCATATATTTT | NA | TRBJ1-3 | TRBD1 | TRBV13
CASSLDRRSHYGYTF | TGTGCCAGCAGCTTGGATCGCCGAAGTCACTATGGCTACACCTTC | many | TRBJ1-2 | NA | TRBV5-6
CASSPAGLGTYEQYF | TGTGCCAGTAGTCCCGCCGGACTGGGAACCTACGAGCAGTACTTC | NA | TRBJ2-7 | NA | TRBV19
CASSAKTGTAHQPQHF | TGTGCCAGCAGCGCAAAGACAGGGACAGCCCATCAGCCCCAGCATTTT | NA | TRBJ1-5 | TRBD1 | TRBV9
CATAGHNYEQYF | TGTGCCACCGCGGGACATAACTACGAGCAGTACTTC | many | TRBJ2-7 | NA | TRBV24-1
CASSPHDSLGYEQYF | TGTGCCAGCAGCCCGCATGATTCCTTGGGCTACGAGCAGTACTTC | many | TRBJ2-7 | NA | TRBV14
CACGLRNSPLHF | TGTGCCTGCGGGCTGAGGAATTCACCCCTCCACTTT | NA | TRBJ1-6 | NA | TRBV30
CASSEVAGQGSSYNSPLHF | TGTGCCAGCAGTGAAGTAGCCGGGCAGGGGAGCTCCTATAATTCACCCCTCCACTTT | many | TRBJ1-6 | NA | TRBV6-1
CASSLEWGGSQGEQYF | TGTGCCAGCAGCTTAGAATGGGGCGGGAGTCAAGGCGAGCAGTACTTC | few | TRBJ2-7 | TRBD2 | TRBV11-2
CAWSVPGNTKNIQYF | TGTGCCTGGAGTGTACCAGGGAACACCAAAAACATTCAGTACTTC | NA | TRBJ2-4 | NA | TRBV30
CASSTRTSINSGELFF | TGTGCCAGCAGCACTAGGACTAGTATCAACTCCGGGGAGCTGTTTTTT | many | TRBJ2-2 | TRBD2 | TRBV7-8
CASSSVRDTEAFF | TGTGCCAGCAGCTCGGTCAGAGACACTGAAGCTTTCTTT | many | TRBJ1-1 | NA | TRBV11-2
CASSFRQGVTGELFF | TGTGCCAGCAGCTTCCGACAGGGCGTCACCGGGGAGCTGTTTTTT | NA | TRBJ2-2 | TRBD1 | TRBV11-1
CASSLSPSSYGYTF | TGTGCCAGCAGTCTATCCCCCAGTTCCTATGGCTACACCTTC | many | TRBJ1-2 | NA | TRBV12-3/TRBV12-4
CATSDSGTGAATF | TGTGCCACCAGTGATTCCGGGACAGGAGCGGCCACCTTC | few | TRBJ1-2 | TRBD1 | TRBV24-1
CATSSTPGDHYGYTF | TGTGCCACCAGCAGCACCCCAGGGGATCACTATGGCTACACCTTC | many | TRBJ1-2 | NA | TRBV15
CASRGTGSNQPQHF | TGTGCCAGCAGGGGGACGGGTAGCAATCAGCCCCAGCATTTT | NA | TRBJ1-5 | NA | TRBV6-1
CASSLIGTGRGGSYEQYF | TGCGCCAGCAGCCTCATAGGGACAGGAAGAGGGGGCTCCTACGAGCAGTACTTC | many | TRBJ2-7 | TRBD1 | TRBV5-1
CASSLVGQGNEQYF | TGTGCCAGCAGTTTAGTAGGACAGGGGAACGAGCAGTACTTC | NA | TRBJ2-7 | TRBD1 | TRBV12-3/TRBV12-4
CASSQGDRQPQHF | TGTGCCAGCAGCCAAGGGGATCGGCAGCCCCAGCATTTT | NA | TRBJ1-5 | NA | TRBV3-1
CSATLGTEVQETQYF | TGCAGTGCTACTCTGGGGACAGAAGTTCAAGAGACCCAGTACTTC | many | TRBJ2-5 | TRBD1 | TRBV20-1
CASSWMNTEAFF | TGTGCCAGCAGTTGGATGAACACTGAAGCTTTCTTT | many | TRBJ1-1 | NA | TRBV6-2/TRBV6-3
CASSKPDRAEDTGELFF | TGTGCCAGCAGCAAGCCGGACAGGGCGGAGGACACCGGGGAGCTGTTTTTT | many | TRBJ2-2 | TRBD1 | TRBV11-1
CASSLTGGEVDGYTF | TGTGCCAGCAGCTTAACGGGCGGCGAAGTCGATGGCTACACCTTC | many | TRBJ1-2 | NA | TRBV7-3
CASSSGRGSKNIQYF | TGTGCCAGCAGCTCGGGCCGGGGAAGCAAAAACATTCAGTACTTC | many | TRBJ2-4 | NA | TRBV7-2
CASSVGTQIQNTEAFF | TGTGCCAGCAGCGTAGGGACACAGATCCAGAACACTGAAGCTTTCTTT | many | TRBJ1-1 | NA | TRBV9